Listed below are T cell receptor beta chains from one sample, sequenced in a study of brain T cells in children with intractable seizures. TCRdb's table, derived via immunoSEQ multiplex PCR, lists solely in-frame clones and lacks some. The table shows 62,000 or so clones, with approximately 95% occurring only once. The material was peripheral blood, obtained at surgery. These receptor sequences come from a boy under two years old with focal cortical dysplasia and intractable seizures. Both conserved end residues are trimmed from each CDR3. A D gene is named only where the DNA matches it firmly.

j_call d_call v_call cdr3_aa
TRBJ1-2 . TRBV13 ASSLGGTSPAGGYT
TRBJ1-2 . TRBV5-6 ASSLSWDGYT
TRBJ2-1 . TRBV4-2 ASSQAGLYNEQF
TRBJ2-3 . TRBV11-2 ASSLGSGGGNTDTQY
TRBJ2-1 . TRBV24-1 ATSDLNAANNEQF
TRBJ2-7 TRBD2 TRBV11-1 ASSLALAGGMNEQY
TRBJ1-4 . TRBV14 ASSQDWGLREKLF
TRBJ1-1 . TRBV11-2 ASSLDLAGLTEAF
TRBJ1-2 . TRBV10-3 AISPDVNYGYT
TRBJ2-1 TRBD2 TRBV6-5 ASSSGLAGVEQF
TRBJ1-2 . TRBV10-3 AISEPGQLPNYGYT
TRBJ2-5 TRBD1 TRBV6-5 ASSYEDRGETQY
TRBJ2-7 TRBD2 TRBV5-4 ASRKAGGPYEQY
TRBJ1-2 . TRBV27 ASSLMAGNHPYGYT
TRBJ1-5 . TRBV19 ASSMWRGGNQPQH
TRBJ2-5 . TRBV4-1 ASSQVIPAALQETQY
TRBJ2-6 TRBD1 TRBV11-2 ASSLRYGQGDVLT
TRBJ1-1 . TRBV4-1 ASSQVQFGGRLF
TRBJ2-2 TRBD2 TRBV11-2 ASSLRVAGGNTGELF
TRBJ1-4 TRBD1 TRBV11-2 ASSFGHRGTNEKLF
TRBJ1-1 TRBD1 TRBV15 ATSSQGGNTEAF
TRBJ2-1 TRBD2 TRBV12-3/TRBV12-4 ASIGASGSLQF
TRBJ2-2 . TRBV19 ASSTSGNTGELF
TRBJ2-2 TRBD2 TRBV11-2 ASSSQREGNTGELF
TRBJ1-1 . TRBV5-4 ASHQILANTEAF
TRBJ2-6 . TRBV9 ASSVGGANVLT
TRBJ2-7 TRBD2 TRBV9 ASSVGLAGTYEQY
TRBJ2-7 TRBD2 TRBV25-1 ASSESSGGIYEQY
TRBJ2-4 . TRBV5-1 ASSPSNAGAKNIQY
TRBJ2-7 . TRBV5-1 ASSLSGRLSYEQY
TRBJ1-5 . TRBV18 ASSLYMGNQPQH
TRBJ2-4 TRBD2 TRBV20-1 SASTRTSVTKNIQY
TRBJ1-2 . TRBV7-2 ASSFGWPVNYGYT
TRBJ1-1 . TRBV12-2 ASRLVGGDTEAF
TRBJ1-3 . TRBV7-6 ASSLGGSGNTIY
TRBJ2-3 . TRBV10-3 AISPGGRVEFGTDTQY